This TCR beta chain was sequenced for a study of CD8 T cells in Susac syndrome (dated by TCRdb to between 2017 and 2020). Describing the broader study: Repertoire sequencing was used to test whether CD8+ T cell activation and differentiation in Susac syndrome was antigen driven. Study-wide conclusions, independent of this receptor: The number of individuals in the TCR sequencing and HLA analysis was acknowledged as relatively small.

Turning to this clonotype: What antigen it recognizes has not been identified. Base quality data are lacking; no much larger clone is found one base away.

The germline ends are 16 bases apart after V is trimmed by 8 bases and J by 0 bases. CDR3 length: 15 amino acids, cysteine to phenylalanine. Of all the DNA, just the CDR3 is kept, 45 bases in frame from base 1. Taken from the germline V gene, the CDR1 and CDR2 loops are MNHEY and SVGAGI. RNA was extracted using the RNeasy kit, and roughly 0.5 to 1 microgram was reverse transcribed with random hexamers. TCR beta CDR3 regions were amplified with the immunoSEQ multiplex PCR assay covering 54 Vbeta and 13 Jbeta segments. PCR amplification bias was corrected by using a synthetic template baseline for primer optimization and computational correction. Regarding the original processing steps: Reads were annotated to V, D and J genes per IMGT and analyzed with immunoSEQ Analyzer, keeping only productive sequences. To calculate clonality, Shannon entropy was normalized by log2 of the number of productive unique sequences and then subtracted from one. Public and private clones were assessed among the 100 most prevalent clones of each patient and control. Clones were defined as Susac-specific when absent from the healthy and MS cohorts, from about 1,100 published viral clones and from other ImmuneACCESS disease sequences. TCRdb took the public reads, trimmed them with fastp at Q25, ran MiXCR for clone calling and kept in-frame beta chains. Under each unique CDR3 protein, matching rows form one entry showing the most common genes and DNA. The V and J calls come from TCRdb's annotation, not from the publication. The sample data list about 160,000 distinct CDR3 sequences, and 94% of these were observed just once. About 0.094% of the sample lies in the top ten.

Peripheral blood CD8+ and CD4+ T cells from healthy donors, Susac syndrome patients and multiple sclerosis patients were profiled by high-throughput TCR beta sequencing. Multiple sclerosis controls were treatment-naive patients with stable or active relapsing-remitting disease fulfilling revised McDonald criteria. Bulk CD8+ and CD4+ T cells were purified magnetically by negative isolation, whereas CD8+ TEMRA cells were enriched by FACS. Blood was drawn into EDTA tubes, processed within 24 hours, and PBMCs were isolated by density gradient centrifugation. PBMCs destined for TCR sequencing were cryopreserved in liquid nitrogen and later thawed in a 37 °C water bath. The sorted or isolated CD4+, CD8+ and CD8+ TEMRA cells reached a purity of at least 90%.

The rearrangement joined TRBV6-5 to TRBJ1-1; too little of a D gene remains to name it. This receptor was identified in a human donor with multiple sclerosis. Sequenced sample: CD4+ T cells from PBMCs. The CDR3 reads CASGKARILNTEAFF. The nucleotide sequence reads TGTGCCAGCGGGAAGGCCCGCATCTTGAACACTGAAGCTTTCTTT.